At least ten counts were recorded for the clone carrying this T cell receptor (beta chain). Its antigen is as yet unknown. One entry per CDR3 protein results from TCRdb running MiXCR on the RT-PCR reads. The table lists 550,000 to 650,000 distinct CDR3 sequences, 12% of them singletons, with 9.5% to 13% in the top ten. This sample stems from a study of response to subunit inactivated influenza vaccine. Study-wide results and caveats: Authors suggested each seasonal flu vaccination may recruit only limited numbers of new T cells.

The origin of this receptor is a man aged 45-65 years who received an inactivated influenza vaccine. The sequencing used PBMCs from blood, collected on the day of vaccination.

The CDR3: CASSQDGTGFYDEQFF. The CDR3, as DNA: TGTGCCAGCAGCCAAGACGGGACAGGGTTTTACGATGAGCAGTTCTTC. V and J are TRBV3-1 and TRBJ2-1; 9 nucleotides agree with TRBD1. Germline values: CDR1 LGHDT, CDR2 YNNKEL (reference sequence). Germline trimming cut 0 bases from V and 8 bases from J; bases unmatched to any gene: 8. CDR3 size: 16 residues.